This T cell receptor (beta chain) was sequenced for a study of T cells in Graves' hyperthyroidism and ophthalmopathy. Study outcomes and limitations: For ophthalmopathy, model prediction preceded onset by a median about six months. A 13 V-J signature model discriminated ophthalmopathy versus stable hyperthyroidism.

Regions amplified from RNA transcripts were the TCR beta CDR3 regions. RT-PCR in the first round (using the HTBI primer set) targeted the TCR CDR3. A single record per CDR3 protein comes from TCRdb applying MiXCR to the multiplex PCR reads. The sample includes about 610,000 distinct CDR3 sequences, 46% of them seen just once. Stability of Graves' hyperthyroidism was defined as absent ophthalmopathy progression within 18 months. Diagnosing involved the use of clinical symptoms, serum thyroxine and TRAb, thyroid ultrasound and orbital computed tomography. This clonotype was observed a handful of times. Its antigen is currently unknown. The CDR3 is made up of 17 amino acids. After removal of 1 base from V and 0 bases from J, the junction contained 4 bases not matched to a gene. The germline V gene has CDR1 LNHNV and CDR2 YYDKDF (reference sequence).

The gene calls are TRBV15 and TRBJ2-2; 8 nucleotides match TRBD1. Specimen: peripheral blood or thyroid tissue (not recorded which). This clonotype was obtained from a woman between 18 and 29 years old with Graves' hyperthyroidism. The CDR3 loop reads CATSRVPGGPNTGELFF. The CDR3 bases are TGTGCCACCAGCAGAGTACCAGGGGGCCCGAACACCGGGGAGCTGTTTTTT.